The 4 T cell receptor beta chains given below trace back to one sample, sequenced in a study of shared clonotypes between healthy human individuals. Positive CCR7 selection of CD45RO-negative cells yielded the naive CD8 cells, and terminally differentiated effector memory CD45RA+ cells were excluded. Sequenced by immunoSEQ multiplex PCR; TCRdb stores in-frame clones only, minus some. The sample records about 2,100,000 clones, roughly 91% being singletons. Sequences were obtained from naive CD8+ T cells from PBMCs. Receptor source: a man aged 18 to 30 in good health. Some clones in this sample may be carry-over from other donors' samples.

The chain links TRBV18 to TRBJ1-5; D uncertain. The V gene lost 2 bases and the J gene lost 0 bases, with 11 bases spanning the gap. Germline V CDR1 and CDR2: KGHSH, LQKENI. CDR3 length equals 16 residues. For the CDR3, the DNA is TGTGCCAGCTCACCAGGGTCAAGGGATAGCAATCAGCCCCAGCATTTT. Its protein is CASSPGSRDSNQPQHF.

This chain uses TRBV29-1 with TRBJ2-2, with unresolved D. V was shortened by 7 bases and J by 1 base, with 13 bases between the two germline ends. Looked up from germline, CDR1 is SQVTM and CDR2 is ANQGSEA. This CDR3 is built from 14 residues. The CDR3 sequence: CSAFVWQNTGELFF. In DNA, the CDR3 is TGCAGCGCCTTTGTATGGCAGAACACCGGGGAGCTGTTTTTT.

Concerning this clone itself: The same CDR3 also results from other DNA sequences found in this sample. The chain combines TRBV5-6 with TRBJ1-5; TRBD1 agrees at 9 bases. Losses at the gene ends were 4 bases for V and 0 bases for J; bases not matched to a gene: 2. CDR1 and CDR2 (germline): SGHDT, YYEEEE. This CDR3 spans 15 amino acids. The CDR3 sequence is CASSLGQGSNQPQHF. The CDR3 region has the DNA TGTGCCAGCAGCCTGGGACAGGGTAGCAATCAGCCCCAGCATTTT.

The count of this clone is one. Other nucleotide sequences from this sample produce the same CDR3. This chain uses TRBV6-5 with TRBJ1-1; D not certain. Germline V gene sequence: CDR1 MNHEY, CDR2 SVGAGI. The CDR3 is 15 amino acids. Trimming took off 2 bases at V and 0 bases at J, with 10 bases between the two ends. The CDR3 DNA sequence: TGTGCCAGCAGTTACAGGGAGGGTCTGAACACTGAAGCTTTCTTT. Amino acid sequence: CASSYREGLNTEAFF.